This is a list of T cell receptor beta chains from one sample in a study of shared clonotypes between healthy human individuals. Measured with immunoSEQ multiplex PCR; TCRdb has only the in-frame clones, and not every one. The sample lists 2 million to 2.5 million clones, approximately 94% occurring once. Specimen: naive CD4+ T cells sorted from blood. These receptors came from a man between 18 and 35 years old in good health. Each CDR3 is given with its conserved first and last residue. D genes are given only for firm matches. Size values are once, few and many counts, or a class for expanded clones, and some rows have none.

d_gene,v_gene,j_gene,abundance,CDR3nt,CDR3aa
TRBD1,TRBV6-5,TRBJ1-6,NA,TGTGCCAGCAGTCGAGGACAGGACCGAAATTCACCCCTCCACTTT,CASSRGQDRNSPLHF
TRBD1,TRBV7-2,TRBJ2-1,NA,TGTGCCAGCAGCTTGGACAGGGGCTACAATGAGCAGTTCTTC,CASSLDRGYNEQFF
TRBD1,TRBV7-2,TRBJ2-7,once,TGTGCCAGCAGCTTAGCCGCACAGACAGGGGGGAGCCTTACGAAGCAGTACTTC,CASSLAAQTGGSLTKQYF
NA,TRBV6-5,TRBJ1-5,NA,TGTGCCAGCAGCCAGAGGGGTAGCAATCAGCCCCAGCATTTT,CASSQRGSNQPQHF
NA,TRBV18,TRBJ2-2,NA,TGTGCCAGCTCACCACTTTTTAGCGAGATAACCGGGGAGCTGTTTTTT,CASSPLFSEITGELFF
NA,TRBV30,TRBJ1-1,NA,TGTGCCTGGAGAACGGACTGGGTCGGCATGAACACTGAAGCTTTCTTT,CAWRTDWVGMNTEAFF
NA,TRBV7-9,TRBJ1-5,NA,TGTGCCAGCAGCTTGGGACCCACTGATCAGCCCCAGCATTTT,CASSLGPTDQPQHF
NA,TRBV4-3,TRBJ2-7,NA,TGCGCCAGCAGCCAGGCCTGGGGGGCCTCCTACGAGCAGTACTTC,CASSQAWGASYEQYF
NA,TRBV19,TRBJ1-6,NA,TGTGCCAGTAGTGCCGGCGGTGGTTCACCCCTCCACTTT,CASSAGGGSPLHF
NA,TRBV7-9,TRBJ1-3,once,TGTGCCAGCAACTCAGGTGACTCATCTGGAAACACCATATATTTT,CASNSGDSSGNTIYF
NA,TRBV5-1,TRBJ2-3,NA,TGCGCCAGCAGCTGGAACGCGTGGGTAGATACGCAGTATTTT,CASSWNAWVDTQYF
NA,TRBV28,TRBJ2-2,NA,TGTGCCAGCAGGCTTAGGGGGTCGGTGAACACCGGGGAGCTGTTTTTT,CASRLRGSVNTGELFF
TRBD1,TRBV5-6,TRBJ2-2,NA,TGTGCCACCACGGGACAGGAAAACACCGGGGAGCTGTTTTTT,CATTGQENTGELFF
NA,TRBV6-5,TRBJ1-3,once,TGTGCCAGCAGTTACTCGACGATCTCTGGAAACACCATATATTTT,CASSYSTISGNTIYF
NA,TRBV11-2,TRBJ1-1,once,TGTGCCAGCAGCTTAGATCCTCCAGGGACTGAAGCTTTCTTT,CASSLDPPGTEAFF
NA,TRBV4-3,TRBJ1-1,NA,TGCGCCAGCAGCCAAGACGGGTGGAAGGAAGCTTTCTTT,CASSQDGWKEAFF
TRBD2,TRBV5-4,TRBJ2-3,NA,TGTGCCAGCAGCTTGGGCGGGAGGGCCGGAGCAGATACGCAGTATTTT,CASSLGGRAGADTQYF
NA,TRBV5-1,TRBJ1-2,NA,TGCGCCAGCAGCGACGGTCGGGTTGACTATGGCTACACCTTC,CASSDGRVDYGYTF
TRBD1,TRBV6-4,TRBJ1-2,NA,TGTGCCAGCAGGGGGACAGGGTATGGCTACACCTTC,CASRGTGYGYTF
NA,TRBV10-2,TRBJ2-7,NA,TGCGCCAGCAGTGAGCGTCAGCTAATAACCTACGAGCAGTACTTC,CASSERQLITYEQYF
TRBD1,TRBV5-6,TRBJ2-2,NA,TGTGCCAGCAGCCGAGGGACAGGTAGATCAGGCGGGGAGCTGTTTTTT,CASSRGTGRSGGELFF
NA,TRBV6-4,TRBJ1-2,few,TGTGCCAGCAGACAGGGTATTTCCTATGGCTACACCTTC,CASRQGISYGYTF
NA,TRBV30,TRBJ1-2,NA,TGTGCCTGGAGTGTGGGGCCAGGGAATGGCTACACCTTC,CAWSVGPGNGYTF
NA,TRBV5-1,TRBJ2-7,NA,TGCGCCAGCAGCTCCAGGACACTTGCGTCCGAGCAGTACTTC,CASSSRTLASEQYF
NA,TRBV4-1,TRBJ2-5,NA,TGCGCCAGCAGCCTAAGGGGGGGACCAGAGACCCAGTACTTC,CASSLRGGPETQYF
NA,TRBV6-1,TRBJ2-2,NA,TGTGCCAGCAGCCGCACAGGGTATGGGGAGCTGTTTTTT,CASSRTGYGELFF
NA,TRBV7-9,TRBJ2-2,NA,TGTGCCAGCAGCTGGGACACCTCCGGGGAGCTGTTTTTT,CASSWDTSGELFF
NA,TRBV5-4,TRBJ2-5,NA,TGTGCCAGCAGGGACAGCAAGACCCAGTACTTC,CASRDSKTQYF
TRBD2,TRBV11-2,TRBJ2-5,NA,TGTGCCAGCAGCTTAGGGCCGGGAGGGTTGGAGACCCAGTACTTC,CASSLGPGGLETQYF
TRBD2,TRBV4-1,TRBJ2-5,NA,TGCGCCAGCAGCACCCGGACTAGCGGGGGGGAAGAGACCCAGTACTTC,CASSTRTSGGEETQYF
NA,TRBV20-1,TRBJ1-2,NA,TGCAGTGCTAGTGGGCACTATGGCTACACCTTC,CSASGHYGYTF
TRBD1,TRBV4-1,TRBJ2-7,few,TGCGCCAGCAGCCAAGTCAGGGGGCGCGAGCAGTACTTC,CASSQVRGREQYF
NA,TRBV7-5,TRBJ2-5,NA,TGTGCCAGAGCTTTTGAGACCCAGTACTTC,CARAFETQYF
NA,TRBV6-1,TRBJ1-6,NA,TGTGCCAGCAGTGAGGGCTTGCTAAGGTCACCCCTCCACTTT,CASSEGLLRSPLHF